Below, 30 T cell receptor beta chains from the same sample are listed, as sequenced in a study of T cell clonality in common variable immunodeficiency. Regarding the study as a whole: In common variable immunodeficiency, TCR beta chains reportedly carried fewer deletions and N-nucleotide insertions.

Their target antigens are unknown. Profiling relied on immunoSEQ multiplex PCR, and the TCRdb table lists in-frame clones only, not all of them. The sample includes about 34,000 clones, none of them occurring once. Sequenced input: peripheral blood mononuclear cells. The source of these receptors is a human donor with common variable immunodeficiency.

This clone was counted a few times. The read terminates 3 residues ahead of where the CDR3 ends, so the germline J gene completes it. The rearrangement uses TRBV19 and TRBJ2-7; the match to TRBD2 covers 12 bases. This CDR3 is 14 amino acids long. J was trimmed by 2 bases and V by 4 bases; bases with no gene match: 0. Germline CDR1 and CDR2: LNHDA and SQIVND (reference sequence). The sequenced CDR3 bases are TGTGCCAGTAGTAGGACTAGCGGGACCTACGAG. It is translated as CASSRTSGTYE. The whole CDR3 reads CASSRTSGTYEQYF.

This clone was picked up many times. Read sequence stops 3 residues before the CDR3 end, and the germline J gene provides the missing end. The V gene is TRBV6-1, the J gene TRBJ1-1; TRBD1 might be the D (6 bases). Germline V CDR1 and CDR2: MNHNS, SASEGT. This CDR3 has 14 residues. The chain's CDR3 is CASSENTRTAGAFF. The DNA read from the CDR3 is TGTGCCAGCAGTGAAAACACGAGGACAGCCGGG.

Details on this clone: The read ends 3 residues shy of where the CDR3 ends; the end is completed using the germline J gene. J is TRBJ2-7 and V is TRBV18, with 8 bases matching TRBD1. Trimming cost V 3 bases and J 6 bases; bases outside gene matches: 7. The germline V gene has CDR1 KGHSH and CDR2 LQKENI. CDR3 size: 14 residues. The DNA read from the CDR3 is TGTGCCAGCTCACCCCAGGGGGCTTTTGGCGAG. Translation gives CASSPQGAFGE. The whole CDR3 sequence is CASSPQGAFGEQYF.

At least ten counts were recorded for this clone. The read ends 3 residues before the CDR3 terminus; that terminus is restored from the germline J gene. This chain links TRBV5-6 with TRBJ1-1; D uncertain. The CDR3 sequence is 15 residues long. The V end was cut by 2 bases, the J end by 5 bases, with 16 bases between. CDR1 is SGHDT, CDR2 YYEEEE, per germline. The CDR3 bases that were read are TGTGCCAGCAGCTTAGGTCACGGGGTCGGGACTGAA. Protein sequence: CASSLGHGVGTE. The whole CDR3 protein is CASSLGHGVGTEAFF. The entire variable domain, with the rest obtained from reference TRBV5-6 and TRBJ1-1, is as follows: DAGVTQSPTHLIKTRGQQVTLRCSPKSGHDTVSWYQQALGQGPQFIFQYYEEEERQRGNFPDRFSGHQFPNYSSELNVNALLLGDSALYLCASSLGHGVGTEAFFGQGTRLTVV.

This clone was found many times. CDR3 protein: CASSPARVDGYTF. The CDR3 DNA, read in part, is TGTGCCAGCTCACCGGCCAGGGTAGATGGC. This rearrangement joins TRBV18 to TRBJ1-2, with D tentatively TRBD1 (5 bases). The read halts 3 residues ahead of the CDR3 end, with the missing end drawn from the germline J gene. CDR3 size: 13 residues. Germline lookup yields CDR1 KGHSH and CDR2 LQKENI. V lost 3 bases and J lost 6, with 11 bases in between.

This clone was observed many times. The read is 3 residues too short to cover the CDR3 end, so that end is filled in from the germline J gene. J is TRBJ1-1 and V is TRBV7-3, with no clear D. The CDR3 runs to 14 residues. CDR1 is SGHTA and CDR2 is FQGTGA in the germline V gene. The germline V and J ends were trimmed by 5 bases and 4 bases, with 14 bases remaining between them. The sequenced CDR3 bases are TGTGCCAGCAGCCCCTCGGGTGGTGGCACTGAA. It yields the protein CASSPSGGGTE. The full CDR3 protein is CASSPSGGGTEAFF. Complete variable domain (other parts from reference TRBV7-3 and TRBJ1-1): GAGVSQTPSNKVTEKGKYVELRCDPISGHTALYWYRQSLGQGPEFLIYFQGTGAADDSGLPNDRFFAVRPEGSVSTLKIQRTERGDSAVYLCASSPSGGGTEAFFGQGTRLTVV.

This clone was recorded many times. The read stops 3 residues short of the end of the CDR3; the missing end is completed from the germline J gene. This chain uses TRBV30 with TRBJ2-7, with 7 bases lining up with TRBD2. The germline V gene encodes CDR1 GTSNPN and CDR2 SVGIG (reference sequence). V dropped 2 bases and J dropped 6; count of bases not matched to a gene: 4. The CDR3 contains 12 residues. CDR3: CAWSRLAAEQYF. The part of the CDR3 DNA that was read is TGTGCCTGGAGTAGACTAGCCGCCGAG.

This clone has at least ten counts. The CDR3 extends 3 residues past the end of the read, so its final part is completed from the germline J gene. This chain connects TRBV29-1 to TRBJ1-1; D perhaps matches TRBD1 (6 bases). Trimming took 4 bases from V and 1 from J, leaving 7 bases between them. The CDR3 runs to 12 residues. Looked up from germline, CDR1 is SQVTM and CDR2 is ANQGSEA. CDR3 amino acids: CSVGTANTEAFF. CDR3 DNA, as far as it was read: TGCAGCGTTGGGACAGCGAACACTGAA.

This clone was counted at least ten times. The CDR3 end lies 3 residues beyond the end of the read and is filled in from the germline J gene. This chain links TRBV30 with TRBJ2-7, with 8 bases identical to TRBD2. The V segment lost 0 bases and the J segment 1 base; nucleotides outside the gene matches: 8. In germline, CDR1 is GTSNPN, CDR2 SVGIG (reference sequence). CDR3 length: 16 amino acids. The CDR3: CAWSVKGLAGSYEQYF. The CDR3 DNA, read in part, is TGTGCCTGGAGTGTAAAAGGTCTAGCGGGTTCCTACGAG.

This clone was detected a few times. The CDR3 protein is CSVSPAGGPNEQFF. CDR3 bases read: TGCAGTGTATCCCCCGCGGGAGGGCCCAATGAG. The genes are TRBV20-1 and TRBJ2-1, with 9 bases matching TRBD2. The sequenced fragment ends 3 residues before the CDR3 boundary, so the rest is inferred from the germline J gene. The CDR3 is 14 amino acids. The germline gives CDR1 DFQATT, CDR2 SNEGSKA (reference sequence). The V and J ends lost 7 bases and 6 bases, in that order; junction bases with no gene match: 10.

Notes on this clone: The read gets to within 3 residues of the CDR3 end, and the germline J gene fills in the rest. The V gene is TRBV19, the J gene TRBJ2-3; 12 nucleotides agree with TRBD1. The germline V gene encodes CDR1 LNHDA and CDR2 SQIVND (reference sequence). CDR3 length equals 14 residues. V was pared by 7 bases and J by 4 bases, with 3 bases of the junction left unmatched. CDR3 sequence: CASTGTGGPDTQYF. CDR3 bases read: TGTGCCAGTACAGGGACAGGGGGCCCAGATACG.

The sample holds a few counts of this clone. The read stops 3 residues short of the end of the CDR3; the missing end is completed from the germline J gene. V usage is TRBV2 and J usage is TRBJ1-1, with unresolved D. The CDR3 extends over 13 amino acids. V shed 4 bases and J shed 5 bases, with 11 bases lying between them. Germline-derived CDR1 and CDR2 are SNHLY and FYNNEI. Partial CDR3 DNA: TGTGCCAGCAGTGTGGGCCGGGGAACTGAA. The encoded protein is CASSVGRGTE. In full, the CDR3 reads CASSVGRGTEAFF.

This clone was found a few times. The CDR3 extends 3 residues past the end of the read, so its final part is completed from the germline J gene. The chain carries TRBV7-9 and TRBJ2-3; 10 bases are a match to TRBD2. With V trimmed by 8 bases and J by 5 bases, 7 bases remained unmatched. Germline V CDR1 and CDR2: SEHNR, FQNEAQ (reference sequence). This CDR3 is built from 14 residues. This CDR3 reads CASQGLAALDTQYF. The sequenced CDR3 bases are TGTGCCAGCCAAGGACTAGCGGCCTTAGATACG.

The table lists this clone with many counts. Read sequence stops 3 residues before the CDR3 end, and the germline J gene provides the missing end. The chain couples TRBV2 to TRBJ1-4, with D possibly being TRBD1 (6 bases). Between the trimmed V and J ends, which lost 6 bases and 2 bases, there was a span of 10 bases. This CDR3 has 14 amino acids. Germline assignment: CDR1 SNHLY and CDR2 FYNNEI. CDR3 in amino acids: CASSVQGTNEKLFF. The CDR3 bases that were read are TGTGCCAGCAGCGTTCAGGGGACTAATGAAAAA.

This clone was picked up many times. The read halts 3 residues ahead of the CDR3 end, with the missing end drawn from the germline J gene. The gene calls are TRBV20-1 and TRBJ2-5; D is tentatively TRBD1 or TRBD2 (7 bases each). Germline V gives CDR1 DFQATT, CDR2 SNEGSKA (reference sequence). The CDR3 totals 12 residues. V was pared by 5 bases and J by 5 bases, with 12 bases between. CDR3 region: CSAYRGGETQYF. The covered CDR3 bases are TGCAGTGCTTACAGGGGAGGGGAGACC.

There are many counts of this clone. The read ends 3 residues early relative to the CDR3; the germline J gene fills the gap. The chain combines TRBV29-1 with TRBJ1-4; D possibly corresponds to TRBD1 (5 bases). Germline V lookup: CDR1 SQVTM, CDR2 ANQGSEA. Deletions cut 7 bases from V and 8 bases from J, with 14 bases between. CDR3 size: 12 residues. CDR3 loop: CSGRVGREKLFF. CDR3 bases read: TGCAGCGGCCGTGTGGGGCGAGAAAAA.

This clone showed up many times. The CDR3 extends 3 residues past the end of the read, so its final part is completed from the germline J gene. The chain recombines TRBV29-1 with TRBJ2-5; TRBD2 is a possible D gene (5 bases). The CDR3 has 13 residues. The V end was cut by 3 bases, the J end by 5 bases, with 13 bases between. In germline, CDR1 is SQVTM, CDR2 ANQGSEA. CDR3: CSVELALGETQYF. The CDR3 bases that were read are TGCAGCGTTGAGTTAGCGCTTGGGGAGACC.

This clone was observed many times. The CDR3 extends 3 residues past the end of the read, so its final part is completed from the germline J gene. J is TRBJ1-1 and V is TRBV7-9; possible D gene TRBD1, 5 bases. The germline gives CDR1 SEHNR, CDR2 FQNEAQ (reference sequence). The ends were cut back, 5 bases at V and 4 bases at J, with 11 bases in the middle. The CDR3 has 13 residues. The CDR3: CASSEGSSTEAFF. CDR3 DNA (partial): TGTGCCAGCAGCGAGGGGTCGAGCACTGAA.

Many counts were recorded for this clone. The read comes to an end 3 residues before the CDR3 does, leaving the germline J gene to fill in the end. The rearrangement joins TRBV19 to TRBJ2-7; 11 bases match TRBD1. V lost 3 bases, J lost 6 bases, and 10 bases stayed unmatched. The CDR3 extends over 16 amino acids. The V gene's germline CDR1 is LNHDA and CDR2 SQIVND (reference sequence). This CDR3 reads CASSIRLGQGAVEQYF. The part of the CDR3 DNA that was read is TGTGCCAGTAGTATCCGACTCGGACAGGGGGCGGTCGAG.

Details on this clone: Coverage ceases 3 residues before the CDR3 finishes, and the germline J gene fills in the end. This chain connects TRBV19 to TRBJ2-1; D ambiguous. CDR3 size: 13 residues. CDR1 LNHDA and CDR2 SQIVND come from the germline V gene (reference sequence). Trimming removed 1 base at V and 4 bases at J, with 5 bases between. The covered CDR3 bases are TGTGCCAGTAGTATAGCACGGTACAATGAG. This codes for CASSIARYNE. Given in full, the CDR3 is CASSIARYNEQFF.

A note on this clone: The read comes to an end 3 residues before the CDR3 does, leaving the germline J gene to fill in the end. This chain joins TRBV5-1 and TRBJ2-7; maybe TRBD1 (6 bases). Germline lookup yields CDR1 SGHRS and CDR2 YFSETQ. The V end lost 2 bases, the J end lost 2 bases, and 17 bases lay between the germline ends. The CDR3 length is 16 residues. The CDR3 spells CASSFLSGTLTYEQYF. CDR3 DNA, as far as it was read: TGCGCCAGCAGCTTTCTCTCCGGGACACTTACCTACGAG.

This clone was observed many times. The CDR3 end lies 3 residues beyond the end of the read and is filled in from the germline J gene. V gene TRBV20-1 combines with J gene TRBJ1-1, with TRBD1 as a possible D gene (5 bases). There are 12 residues in the CDR3. Germline V gives CDR1 DFQATT, CDR2 SNEGSKA (reference sequence). V lost 3 bases and J 1 base, leaving 6 bases between the germline ends. The DNA read from the CDR3 is TGCAGTGCTAGGCAGGGGAACACTGAA. Protein sequence: CSARQGNTE. The whole CDR3 region reads CSARQGNTEAFF.

Comments on this clone: The read ends 3 residues shy of where the CDR3 ends; the end is completed using the germline J gene. This chain joins TRBV30 and TRBJ1-1; D perhaps matches TRBD1 (6 bases). The CDR3 sequence is 15 residues long. The ends were cut back, 1 base at V and 0 bases at J, with 12 bases in the middle. Germline loops: CDR1 GTSNPN, CDR2 SVGIG (reference sequence). Partial CDR3 DNA: TGTGCCTGGAGTGCTTGGGGGCTAATGAACACTGAA. Encoded protein: CAWSAWGLMNTE. The CDR3, in full, reads CAWSAWGLMNTEAFF.

This clone has ten or more counts. Incomplete CDR3 DNA: TGTGCCAGCTCCACGGACAGGGGGCGCATTAACACTGAA. Residues: CASSTDRGRINTE. The whole CDR3 protein reads CASSTDRGRINTEAFF. The V and J genes are TRBV18 and TRBJ1-1; 11 nucleotides align to TRBD1. Read data end 3 residues before the CDR3 end; the end is taken from the germline J gene. Per germline, CDR1 KGHSH and CDR2 LQKENI. V was clipped by 6 bases and J by 2 bases; unmatched bases: 8. This CDR3 is built from 16 residues.

This clone came up many times. The CDR3 end lies 3 residues beyond the end of the read and is filled in from the germline J gene. V and J are TRBV5-4 and TRBJ2-3; 7 nucleotides line up with TRBD2. The length of the CDR3 is 13 residues. CDR1 and CDR2 from the germline V gene are SGHNT and YYREEE (reference sequence). V lost 7 bases and J lost 0; bases outside the gene matches: 2. CDR3 DNA (partial): TGTGCCAGCTCCGGGGGGAGCACAGATACG. This encodes CASSGGSTDT. The entire CDR3 protein is CASSGGSTDTQYF.

About this clone: The read ends 3 residues shy of where the CDR3 ends; the end is completed using the germline J gene. The rearrangement uses TRBV7-9 and TRBJ1-2; D perhaps matches TRBD1 (5 bases). The CDR3 spans 15 residues. The germline gives CDR1 SEHNR, CDR2 FQNEAQ (reference sequence). Trimming cost V 5 bases and J 5 bases, with 18 bases left between them. The sequenced CDR3 bases are TGTGCCAGCAGCGTCGCTGGAGGGGCTGGGTATGGC. This sequence encodes CASSVAGGAGYG. The whole CDR3 is CASSVAGGAGYGYTF.

A few counts support this clone. The read is 3 residues too short to cover the CDR3 end, so that end is filled in from the germline J gene. The J gene is TRBJ1-6, the V gene TRBV5-6, with D hard to call. Trimming cost V 3 bases and J 0 bases, with 7 bases left between them. CDR3 length: 15 residues. Germline V gene lookup returns CDR1 SGHDT and CDR2 YYEEEE. The CDR3 loop reads CASSSGGSYNSPLHF. The CDR3 bases that were read are TGTGCCAGCAGCTCAGGTGGCTCCTATAATTCACCC.

The sample holds many counts of this clone. The CDR3 goes on 3 residues after the read ends, and that part is filled in from the germline J gene. The genes are TRBV11-2 and TRBJ2-7, with no clear D. V gave up 1 base and J gave up 1 base, with 5 bases separating them. This CDR3 contains 13 residues. The germline V gene has CDR1 SGHAT and CDR2 FQNNGV. The CDR3 spells CASSLAPSYEQYF. Incomplete CDR3 DNA: TGTGCCAGCAGCTTAGCCCCTTCCTACGAG.

For this clone: The DNA ends 3 residues before the CDR3 does, and the rest of the CDR3 is filled in from the germline J gene. The chain recombines TRBV7-9 with TRBJ1-1; D ambiguous. Germline V gene sequence: CDR1 SEHNR, CDR2 FQNEAQ (reference sequence). This CDR3 comprises 13 residues. V was clipped by 5 bases and J by 1 base, with 8 bases between them. The CDR3 spells CASSKDSNTEAFF. The CDR3 DNA, read in part, is TGTGCCAGCAGCAAGGACTCGAACACTGAA.

This clone was counted ten times or more. The CDR3 goes on 3 residues after the read ends, and that part is filled in from the germline J gene. The rearrangement uses TRBV7-8 and TRBJ2-3; the match to TRBD2 covers 13 bases. J lost 0 bases, V lost 4 bases, and 4 bases had no gene match. This CDR3 has 17 residues. CDR1 and CDR2 from the germline V gene are SGHVS and FQNEAQ. Incomplete CDR3 DNA: TGTGCCAGCAGCTCGGGACTAGCGGGACTCAGCACAGATACG. Its protein is CASSSGLAGLSTDT. The entire CDR3 protein is CASSSGLAGLSTDTQYF.